A single sample is the source of the 27 T cell receptor beta chains below, sequenced in a study of blood T cell repertoires in COVID-19. Data came from immunoSEQ multiplex PCR; TCRdb stores just in-frame clones and leaves some out. The sample yields 100,000 to 150,000 clones, about four fifths seen once. Source material: peripheral blood. The receptors shown here come from a man aged 60-69 years with acute or convalescent COVID-19.

The chain joins TRBV27 to TRBJ1-6; D call uncertain. V dropped 10 bases and J dropped 0 bases, with 10 bases sitting between them. The CDR3 extends over 14 amino acids. Germline-derived CDR1 and CDR2 are MNHEY and SMNVEV (reference sequence). The CDR3 nucleotides are TGTGCCACCGGGGTTTACTCCTATAATTCACCCCTCCACTTT. It yields the protein CATGVYSYNSPLHF.

This chain links TRBV19 with TRBJ1-2; 7 positions match TRBD1. Germline V CDR1 and CDR2: LNHDA, SQIVND (reference sequence). The CDR3 totals 15 residues. Trimming took 5 bases from V and 3 from J; bases not matched to a gene: 9. The CDR3 sequence is CASSLGPGGYYGYTF. The CDR3, as DNA: TGTGCCAGTAGTCTCGGGCCAGGGGGGTACTATGGCTACACCTTC.

The chain is built from TRBV5-4 and TRBJ2-1; possibly TRBD1 for D (6 bases). The germline gives CDR1 SGHNT, CDR2 YYREEE (reference sequence). CDR3 size: 16 residues. V lost 0 bases, J lost 7 bases, and 17 bases lay in between. CDR3 DNA sequence: TGTGCCAGCAGCTTGGCCGGGTCCTCAAGGGGGAATGAGCAGTTCTTC. As protein: CASSLAGSSRGNEQFF. The full variable domain, completed using reference TRBV5-4 and TRBJ2-1, is ETGVTQSPTHLIKTRGQQVTLRCSSQSGHNTVSWYQQALGQGPQFIFQYYREEENGRGNFPPRFSGLQFPNYSSELNVNALELDDSALYLCASSLAGSSRGNEQFFGPGTRLTVL.

V usage is TRBV5-1 and J usage is TRBJ2-7; TRBD2 agrees at 9 bases. J lost 6 bases, V lost 0 bases, and 7 bases had no gene match. The CDR3 covers 15 residues. Germline CDR1 and CDR2: SGHRS and YFSETQ. CDR3 sequence reads: CASSLVSAGGGEQYF. Written as DNA, the CDR3 is TGCGCCAGCAGCTTGGTATCAGCGGGAGGCGGCGAGCAGTACTTC.

J is TRBJ1-2 and V is TRBV19; D is possibly TRBD1 (5 bases). CDR3 length equals 15 residues. The germline V and J ends were trimmed by 6 bases and 0 bases, with 14 bases remaining between them. CDR1 is LNHDA and CDR2 is SQIVND in the germline V gene (reference sequence). The DNA of the CDR3 is TGTGCCAGTAGCCAGGGCTGGGGCGCTAACTATGGCTACACCTTC. It encodes CASSQGWGANYGYTF.

The chain combines TRBV6-1 with TRBJ2-4, with 8 positions matching TRBD1. J was trimmed by 3 bases and V by 0 bases; bases with no gene match: 10. Germline CDR1 MNHNS, CDR2 SASEGT. The CDR3 extends over 18 amino acids. In DNA form, the CDR3 reads TGTGCCAGCAGTGAAGCCCTCAGGACAGGGTCGCGCAAAAACATTCAGTACTTC. Amino acid sequence: CASSEALRTGSRKNIQYF.

This rearrangement joins TRBV27 to TRBJ2-7; D is unresolved. This CDR3 is 11 amino acids long. V was pared by 6 bases and J by 3 bases, with 6 bases between. Germline loops: CDR1 MNHEY, CDR2 SMNVEV (reference sequence). The DNA for the CDR3 is TGTGCCAGCAGCCCCGGCTACGAGCAGTACTTC. This encodes CASSPGYEQYF.

This chain connects TRBV7-8 to TRBJ1-4, with D maybe TRBD1 (5 bases). Trimming removed 5 bases from V and 5 bases from J, with 18 bases in between. Germline assignment: CDR1 SGHVS and CDR2 FQNEAQ. The CDR3 is 16 amino acids. The chain's CDR3 is CASSATPGLPNEKLFF. The CDR3 DNA reads TGTGCCAGCAGCGCTACTCCGGGACTTCCGAATGAAAAACTGTTTTTT.

The J gene is TRBJ2-2, the V gene TRBV11-2; 11 positions agree with TRBD1. Unmatched junction bases numbered 1, after V lost 4 bases and J lost 3 bases. Germline loops: CDR1 SGHAT, CDR2 FQNNGV. This CDR3 has 15 residues. This CDR3 is CASSSGQGDTGELFF. CDR3 nucleotide sequence: TGTGCCAGCAGCTCGGGACAGGGGGACACCGGGGAGCTGTTTTTT.

This CDR3 is CASSQVAGTSYNEQFF. The CDR3 nucleotides read TGCGCCAGCAGCCAAGTCGCGGGGACCTCCTACAATGAGCAGTTCTTC. This chain links TRBV4-1 with TRBJ2-1; D perhaps matches TRBD2 (6 bases). V lost 1 base to trimming and J lost 0 bases, with 10 bases between them. CDR1 is MGHRA and CDR2 is YSYEKL in the germline V gene. This CDR3 spans 16 amino acids.

The chain carries TRBV2 and TRBJ2-5; D uncertain. This CDR3 comprises 13 residues. Germline V lookup: CDR1 SNHLY, CDR2 FYNNEI. V dropped 6 bases and J dropped 1 base, with 9 bases sitting between them. In DNA form, the CDR3 reads TGTGCCAGCAGCCCTAGGCGCCAAGAGACCCAGTACTTC. This sequence encodes CASSPRRQETQYF.

This sequence joins TRBV28 and TRBJ1-5; TRBD1 matches 9 bases. The germline V gene has CDR1 MDHEN and CDR2 SYDVKM. The CDR3 covers 15 residues. J lost 2 bases, V lost 6 bases, and 5 bases had no gene match. CDR3 loop: CASRRRTGGNQPQHF. CDR3 in DNA: TGTGCCAGCAGACGGCGGACAGGGGGCAATCAGCCCCAGCATTTT.

The chain recombines TRBV2 with TRBJ1-1; D might be TRBD1 (5 bases). The germline CDR1 and CDR2 sequences are SNHLY and FYNNEI. V was clipped by 0 bases and J by 4 bases, with 9 bases between them. The CDR3 covers 14 residues. The CDR3 reads CASSEARVLTEAFF. CDR3 in DNA: TGTGCCAGCAGTGAAGCCAGGGTTCTCACTGAAGCTTTCTTT.

V and J are TRBV7-3 and TRBJ2-2; possible D gene TRBD1, 6 bases. The CDR3 is 15 residues long. Trimming pared 5 bases from V and 5 bases from J, leaving 15 bases between. Germline V gene sequence: CDR1 SGHTA, CDR2 FQGTGA. CDR3 loop: CASSPVRGGTGELFF. The CDR3 DNA reads as TGTGCCAGCAGCCCCGTCAGGGGTGGGACCGGGGAGCTGTTTTTT.

The V call is TRBV7-8, the J call TRBJ2-7, with TRBD1 identical over 8 bases. Trimming cost V 5 bases and J 3 bases; bases outside gene matches: 9. This CDR3 has 15 residues. CDR1 is SGHVS, CDR2 FQNEAQ, per germline. The CDR3 bases are TGTGCCAGCAGCCGACTGGAACAGGGGGGCTACGAGCAGTACTTC. Its translation is CASSRLEQGGYEQYF. The full variable domain, completed using reference TRBV7-8 and TRBJ2-7, is GAGVSQSPRYKVAKRGQDVALRCDPISGHVSLFWYQQALGQGPEFLTYFQNEAQLDKSGLPSDRFFAERPEGSVSTLKIQRTQQEDSAVYLCASSRLEQGGYEQYFGPGTRLTVT.

The rearrangement uses TRBV28 and TRBJ2-1; D uncertain. The V and J ends lost 3 bases and 6 bases respectively, with 9 bases between them. CDR1 MDHEN and CDR2 SYDVKM come from the germline V gene. The CDR3 has 13 amino acids. The CDR3 DNA reads as TGTGCCAGCAGTTTTCAGTCTAGCAATGAGCAGTTCTTC. Amino acid sequence: CASSFQSSNEQFF. Complete variable domain (other parts from reference TRBV28 and TRBJ2-1): DVKVTQSSRYLVKRTGEKVFLECVQDMDHENMFWYRQDPGLGLRLIYFSYDVKMKEKGDIPEGYSVSREKKERFSLILESASTNQTSMYLCASSFQSSNEQFFGPGTRLTVL.

The chain employs TRBV11-1 and TRBJ1-1, with 10 bases aligning to TRBD1. Germline-derived CDR1 and CDR2 are SGHAT and FQDESV (reference sequence). The CDR3 is 14 amino acids. With 4 bases clipped from V and 6 bases from J, the junction kept 5 bases outside the gene matches. This CDR3 reads CASSSGQGKPEAFF. CDR3 DNA: TGTGCCAGCAGCTCGGGACAGGGGAAGCCTGAAGCTTTCTTT.

The chain has TRBV28 and TRBJ1-2; 7 bases match TRBD1. The CDR3 runs 14 residues. With V trimmed by 8 bases and J by 7 bases, 13 bases remained unmatched. Looked up from germline, CDR1 is MDHEN and CDR2 is SYDVKM. Written as DNA, the CDR3 is TGTGCCAGCGAAAACAGGGGAACTGTCGTTGGCTACACCTTC. Amino acids: CASENRGTVVGYTF.

This clone was seen a single time. The sample carries other DNA sequences with the same CDR3. The chain joins TRBV7-2 to TRBJ1-2; no definite D call. V lost 5 bases to trimming and J lost 3 bases, with 7 bases between them. The length of the CDR3 is 12 residues. From germline, CDR1 is SGHTA and CDR2 FQGNSA. CDR3 amino acids: CASSPGYYGYTF. Written as DNA, the CDR3 is TGTGCCAGCAGCCCGGGATACTATGGCTACACCTTC.

The sample holds a few counts of this clone. The gene calls are TRBV5-1 and TRBJ2-7, with TRBD1 identical over 9 bases. After removal of 2 bases from V and 5 bases from J, the junction contained 11 bases not matched to a gene. This CDR3 has 16 amino acids. Looked up from germline, CDR1 is SGHRS and CDR2 is YFSETQ. CDR3 nucleotides: TGCGCCAGCAGCTTTTTCACCGGGACAGGGCCCCACGAGCAGTACTTC. Amino acids: CASSFFTGTGPHEQYF. The entire variable domain, with the rest obtained from reference TRBV5-1 and TRBJ2-7, is as follows: KAGVTQTPRYLIKTRGQQVTLSCSPISGHRSVSWYQQTPGQGLQFLFEYFSETQRNKGNFPGRFSGRQFSNSRSEMNVSTLELGDSALYLCASSFFTGTGPHEQYFGPGTRLTVT.

CDR3 sequence reads: CASSLAGTDYQPQHF. The CDR3 bases are TGCGCCAGCAGCTTGGCCGGGACAGACTATCAGCCCCAGCATTTT. The chain joins TRBV5-1 to TRBJ1-5; 7 bases line up with TRBD1. The trim removed 0 bases at V and 5 bases at J, leaving 5 bases unmatched. The CDR3 has 15 residues. The V gene's germline CDR1 is SGHRS and CDR2 YFSETQ.

CDR3 loop: CASRGGRARSYNEQFF. CDR3 DNA: TGTGCCAGTCGAGGGGGGAGGGCCCGTTCCTACAATGAGCAGTTCTTC. The chain is built from TRBV28 and TRBJ2-1; maybe TRBD2 (7 bases). This CDR3 is built from 16 residues. CDR1 is MDHEN, CDR2 SYDVKM, per germline. Trimming removed 9 bases from V and 1 base from J, with 19 bases in between.

The gene calls are TRBV5-1 and TRBJ1-1, with D perhaps matching TRBD1 (5 bases). The CDR3 has 14 amino acids. Germline CDR1 SGHRS, CDR2 YFSETQ. V gave up 3 bases and J gave up 7 bases, with 16 bases separating them. Here the CDR3 reads CASSSSYPGLEAFF. DNA for the CDR3: TGCGCCAGCAGCTCATCCTACCCGGGACTTGAAGCTTTCTTT.

The V call is TRBV6-5, the J call TRBJ1-1, with TRBD1 matching over 8 bases. The CDR3 is 13 amino acids. The J segment lost 8 bases and the V segment lost 2 bases, leaving 4 bases of the junction unmatched. Germline-derived CDR1 and CDR2 are MNHEY and SVGAGI. This CDR3 reads CASSYTRDREAFF. The CDR3 nucleotides are TGTGCCAGCAGTTACACCCGGGACAGGGAAGCTTTCTTT.

The gene calls are TRBV7-8 and TRBJ2-5, with 13 positions matching TRBD2. The CDR3 is 18 residues long. From germline, CDR1 is SGHVS and CDR2 FQNEAQ. V was pared by 3 bases and J by 4 bases, with 11 bases of the junction left unmatched. The CDR3 is CASSFRGLAGMVRETQYF. The DNA for the CDR3 is TGTGCCAGCAGCTTTAGGGGACTAGCGGGGATGGTGCGAGAGACCCAGTACTTC.

V gene TRBV24-1 combines with J gene TRBJ2-7; 10 bases are a match to TRBD1. This CDR3 has 15 amino acids. CDR1 is KGHDR and CDR2 is SFDVKD in the germline V gene. J was trimmed by 6 bases and V by 3 bases; bases with no gene match: 7. The CDR3 here is CATSDTGTGEGEQYF. Here the CDR3 DNA reads TGTGCCACCAGTGATACCGGGACAGGGGAAGGCGAGCAGTACTTC.

The chain carries TRBV2 and TRBJ1-2; D gene unclear. CDR1 is SNHLY and CDR2 is FYNNEI in the germline V gene. The CDR3 length is 13 residues. V dropped 3 bases and J dropped 8 bases, with 13 bases sitting between them. The CDR3 is CASSDEGNLGYTF. The CDR3 region has the DNA TGTGCCAGCAGTGACGAGGGAAATCTGGGCTACACCTTC.